Each of the 3 T cell receptor beta chains below was sequenced from the same sample in a study of EBV T-cell therapy then PD-1 blockade in nasopharyngeal carcinoma. The time point denotes: 266 days after commencement of treatment, after nivolumab therapy. The sample's treatment: AdE1-LMPpoly-expanded autologous EBV-specific T-cell therapy followed by anti-PD-1 nivolumab. These receptors lack a known antigen. Assay used: immunoSEQ multiplex PCR; TCRdb lists only in-frame clones, some missing. The table has around 19,000 clones, under 90% seen once. The input for sequencing was CD8+ T cells from blood, taken at roughly day 250 from a patient whose treatment included autologous EBV-specific T cells and nivolumab. The receptors come from a man aged 40-49 years with nasopharyngeal carcinoma.

The CDR3 region is CASSLRGFNTEAFF. The CDR3 nucleotides read TGCGCCAGCAGCTTGCGGGGATTTAACACTGAAGCTTTCTTT. J is TRBJ1-1 and V is TRBV5-1; D call uncertain. CDR1 SGHRS and CDR2 YFSETQ come from the germline V gene. The V and J ends lost 1 base and 2 bases respectively, with 9 bases between them. The CDR3 has 14 residues.

This clone appeared many times. V gene TRBV6-6 combines with J gene TRBJ2-7, with 7 bases identical to TRBD2. V shed 0 bases and J 5 bases; nucleotides not matched to a gene: 4. Germline CDR1 is MNHNY and CDR2 is SVGAGI (reference sequence). This CDR3 is 14 amino acids long. CDR3: CASSYSPGRDEQYF. In nucleotides, the CDR3 is TGTGCCAGCAGTTACTCGCCAGGGAGGGACGAGCAGTACTTC.

In its sample, this clone was seen once. The genes are TRBV3-1 (or the pseudogene TRBV3-2) and TRBJ2-1; D is uncertain. V was clipped by 3 bases and J by 0 bases, with 9 bases between them. From germline, CDR1 is LGHDT and CDR2 YNNKEL (reference sequence). The length of the CDR3 is 15 residues. The chain's CDR3 is CASSHGDLSYNEQFF. The CDR3 DNA reads TGTGCCAGCAGCCACGGCGATCTCTCCTACAATGAGCAGTTCTTC.